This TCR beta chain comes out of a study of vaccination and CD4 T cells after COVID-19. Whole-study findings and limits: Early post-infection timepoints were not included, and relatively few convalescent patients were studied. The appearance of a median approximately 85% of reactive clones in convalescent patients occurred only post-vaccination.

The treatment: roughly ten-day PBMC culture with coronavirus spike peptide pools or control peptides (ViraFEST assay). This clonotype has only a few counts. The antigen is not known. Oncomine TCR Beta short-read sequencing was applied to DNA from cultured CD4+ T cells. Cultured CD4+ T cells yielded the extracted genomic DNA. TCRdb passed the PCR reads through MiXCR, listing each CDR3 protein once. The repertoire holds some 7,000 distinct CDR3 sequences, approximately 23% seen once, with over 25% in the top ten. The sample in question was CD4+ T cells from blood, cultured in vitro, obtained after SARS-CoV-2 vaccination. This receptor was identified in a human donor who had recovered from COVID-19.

The CDR3 region has the DNA TGTGCCAGCAGTTTTAACAGGGGGAGCTACGAGCAGTACTTC. Translated: CASSFNRGSYEQYF. V is TRBV27 and J is TRBJ2-7, with 8 nucleotides matching TRBD1. There are 14 residues in the CDR3. V shed 3 bases and J 3 bases; nucleotides not matched to a gene: 4. The germline V gene encodes CDR1 MNHEY and CDR2 SMNVEV (reference sequence).